This passage covers 5 T cell receptor beta chains from one sample sequenced in a study of T cell repertoires in cytomegalovirus infection. TCRdb re-analysed the reads in MiXCR, keeping a single row per CDR3 protein. The sample includes some 200,000 distinct CDR3 sequences, under 25% of them seen just once. The sample comprised PBMCs. These receptor sequences come from a human donor in good health (CMV status not recorded). Some clones in this sample may be carry-over from other donors' samples.

The table lists this clonotype with a few counts. The chain recombines TRBV28 with TRBJ2-3, with D possibly being TRBD2 (7 bases). Deletions cut 7 bases from V and 1 base from J, with 15 bases between. The CDR3 covers 15 residues. Germline loops: CDR1 MDHEN, CDR2 SYDVKM. The CDR3 sequence: CASTIGGAGTDTQYF. The CDR3 bases are TGTGCCAGCACTATAGGGGGGGCGGGCACAGATACGCAGTATTTT.

This clonotype has a count of ten or more. This chain links TRBV11-2 with TRBJ2-7; 9 bases map to TRBD1. This CDR3 has 14 residues. V shed 5 bases, J shed 2 bases, and the junction held 4 bases outside the gene matches. Germline V gene data show CDR1 as SGHAT and CDR2 as FQNNGV. The CDR3 DNA reads as TGTGCCAGCAGCCCCGGGACAGGGACCTACGAGCAGTACTTC. Translation gives CASSPGTGTYEQYF.

In its sample, this clonotype was seen a few times. The rearrangement uses TRBV19 and TRBJ1-6, with TRBD1 as a possible D gene (6 bases). CDR1 and CDR2 from the germline V gene are LNHDA and SQIVND (reference sequence). Trimming pared 4 bases from V and 8 bases from J, leaving 9 bases between. The CDR3 runs to 13 residues. DNA for the CDR3: TGTGCCAGTAGTAAGGACAGTCATTCACCCCTCCACTTT. Translated, it gives CASSKDSHSPLHF.

This clonotype has ten or more counts. The rearrangement links TRBV28 to TRBJ1-3; TRBD1 matches 9 bases. Trimming took 9 bases from V and 3 from J; bases not matched to a gene: 12. This CDR3 spans 16 amino acids. The germline V gene has CDR1 MDHEN and CDR2 SYDVKM. The CDR3 DNA sequence: TGTGCCAGTTTCCTTACGGACAGGGGTGGTGGAAACACCATATATTTT. Its protein is CASFLTDRGGGNTIYF.

V usage is TRBV7-8 and J usage is TRBJ2-1; 11 bases are shared with TRBD2. The V gene end was trimmed by 0 bases and the J gene end by 4 bases; junction bases not matched to a gene: 11. CDR1 is SGHVS and CDR2 is FQNEAQ in the germline V gene. The CDR3 runs to 19 residues. The CDR3 is CASSLARLAGGVGYNEQFF. CDR3 sequence (DNA): TGTGCCAGCAGCTTAGCGAGGCTAGCGGGGGGAGTGGGATACAATGAGCAGTTCTTC. The variable domain in full, completed from reference TRBV7-8 and TRBJ2-1, reads GAGVSQSPRYKVAKRGQDVALRCDPISGHVSLFWYQQALGQGPEFLTYFQNEAQLDKSGLPSDRFFAERPEGSVSTLKIQRTQQEDSAVYLCASSLARLAGGVGYNEQFFGPGTRLTVL.